This TCR beta chain was recorded in a study of blood T cell repertoires in COVID-19. Across the study: Both acute and convalescent COVID-19 samples were obtained from the United States, Italy and Spain.

As processed by the authors: Amplified reference gene primers provided the basis for estimating nucleated cell counts. This table comes from immunoSEQ multiplex PCR, and its TCRdb copy is limited to in-frame clones, with some not included. The D gene and trimming were derived from the DNA, and the V and J assignments and clone size from that table. The data contain approximately 160,000 clones, 84% of them singletons. The sequencing sample was made of peripheral blood. The sequence was obtained from a woman of 80 years or more with acute or convalescent COVID-19.

The CDR3 nucleotides are TGTGCCACCAGCAGGAATAGAGAAGGGGAGCTGTTTTTT. It translates to CATSRNREGELFF. V gene TRBV15 combines with J gene TRBJ2-2, with D unresolved. V was shortened by 3 bases and J by 8 bases, with 10 bases between the two germline ends. The CDR3 covers 13 residues. Germline-derived CDR1 and CDR2 are LNHNV and YYDKDF (reference sequence).